This TCR beta chain was profiled in a study of shared clonotypes between healthy human individuals. Overall study results and limits: The study drew on few donors, limiting represented genetic and exposure-history diversity. Sample collection involved blood only; tissue repertoires are likely different.

The V and J ends lost 0 bases and 7 bases, in that order; junction bases with no gene match: 4. There are 14 residues in the CDR3. Germline CDR1 reads SGHRS; CDR2 reads YFSETQ. A note on this clone: The antigen is unknown.

Only in-frame clones appear in the TCRdb table, and some are missing; sequencing was by immunoSEQ multiplex PCR. The sample lists fewer than 700,000 clones, around 78% seen once, with approximately 12% in the top ten. The sequencing input was PBMCs. The clonotype originates from a middle-aged woman in good health. Some clones in this sample may be carry-over from other donors' samples. The genes are TRBV5-1 and TRBJ2-7; 10 nucleotides agree with TRBD1. CDR3 coding DNA: TGCGCCAGCAGCTTGGAGACAGGGGGCGGTGAGCAGTACTTC. This translates into CASSLETGGGEQYF.